In its sample, the clone carrying this TCR beta chain was seen once. What it binds is not known. The ends were cut back, 6 bases at V and 5 bases at J, with 17 bases in the middle. The length of the CDR3 is 15 residues. Germline loops: CDR1 SGHVS, CDR2 FNYEAQ. The authors carried out high-throughput sequencing of TCR beta. They applied it to CD8+ and CD4+ T cells obtained from blood. The authors negatively isolated CD8+ and CD4+ T cells and FACS-enriched TEMRA cells. Random hexamers were used to reverse transcribe about 0.45 to 1 ug of RNA. immunoSEQ multiplex PCR amplified TCR beta CDR3 across 54 Vbeta, 13 Jbeta. TCRdb ran MiXCR on the immunoSEQ multiplex PCR reads and lists one entry per CDR3 protein. The sample has around 200,000 distinct CDR3 sequences, 85% to 95% seen once. The sample originates from a study of CD8 T cells in Susac syndrome. Study observations and caveats: The study's TCR sequencing and HLA analysis drew on a certain number of individuals. That number was acknowledged as relatively small.

The source material was CD4+ T cells from PBMCs. This TCR derives from a human donor in good health. The genes are TRBV7-6 and TRBJ2-1; maybe TRBD2 (6 bases). CDR3 amino acids: CASSHGGSGHNEQFF. CDR3 DNA sequence: TGTGCCAGCAGTCACGGGGGAAGCGGGCACAATGAGCAGTTCTTC.